Listed below are T cell receptor beta chains from one sample, sequenced in a study of blood T cell repertoires in COVID-19. Only in-frame clones appear in the TCRdb table, and some are missing; sequencing was by immunoSEQ multiplex PCR. The table lists some 200,000 clones, 89% of them singletons. Sequences were obtained from PBMCs or T cells enriched from blood (not recorded which). The source of these receptors is a woman between 18 and 29 years old who had recovered from COVID-19. Both conserved end residues are part of each CDR3. A D gene is named only where the DNA matches it firmly. For some rows the clone size is stated as once, few or many, or as a class when expanded; others skip it.

CDR3 protein	CDR3 DNA	D gene	J gene	V gene	clone size
CASSGTGQGPYEQYF	TGTGCCAGCAGCGGAACGGGACAGGGCCCCTACGAGCAGTACTTC	TRBD1	TRBJ2-7	TRBV27	.
CASGLSGEINTQYF	TGTGCTAGTGGTTTGTCAGGGGAGATAAATACGCAGTATTTT	.	TRBJ2-3	TRBV12-5	.
CASSYGLAGVDTQYF	TGTGCCAGCAGCTATGGACTAGCGGGGGTGGATACGCAGTATTTT	TRBD2	TRBJ2-3	TRBV9	.
CAWSDETPRYGYTF	TGTGCCTGGAGCGATGAAACCCCGCGCTATGGCTACACCTTC	.	TRBJ1-2	TRBV30	.
CASSEVDRVNEQFF	TGTGCCAGCAGTGAGGTGGACAGGGTGAATGAGCAGTTCTTC	TRBD1	TRBJ2-1	TRBV6-1	.
CASSYPQPQHF	TGTGCCAGCAGTTACCCGCAGCCCCAGCATTTT	.	TRBJ1-5	TRBV6-2/TRBV6-3	.
CASSDKAGGVTGELFF	TGTGCCAGCAGTGATAAGGCAGGGGGCGTCACCGGGGAGCTGTTTTTT	TRBD1	TRBJ2-2	TRBV6-4	.
CASSPGQGVNYGYTF	TGTGCCAGCAGCCCTGGACAGGGGGTGAACTATGGCTACACCTTC	TRBD1	TRBJ1-2	TRBV6-6	.
CARNRQGHSYEQYF	TGTGCCAGAAACCGACAGGGACATTCCTACGAGCAGTACTTC	TRBD1	TRBJ2-7	TRBV13	once
CASRSSGGVKNSYEQYF	TGTGCCAGCAGATCTAGCGGGGGGGTCAAAAACTCCTACGAGCAGTACTTC	TRBD2	TRBJ2-7	TRBV7-9	.
CASSAQGGLATDTQYF	TGTGCCAGCAGCGCACAAGGGGGACTAGCGACAGATACGCAGTATTTT	TRBD2	TRBJ2-3	TRBV9	.
CASSRTTDTQYF	TGTGCCAGCAGTCGAACAACAGATACGCAGTATTTT	.	TRBJ2-3	TRBV28	.
CASNPPRGTYEQYF	TGTGCCAGCAATCCACCCCGGGGGACCTACGAGCAGTACTTC	.	TRBJ2-7	TRBV28	.
CASSVGPQGLGEKLFF	TGTGCCAGCAGCGTAGGGCCCCAGGGGTTAGGGGAAAAACTGTTTTTT	.	TRBJ1-4	TRBV9	.
CASSKEFLGGYTF	TGTGCCAGCAGCAAGGAGTTTCTAGGTGGCTACACCTTC	.	TRBJ1-2	TRBV13	once
CASSYAPDLGESPLHF	TGTGCCAGCAGTTACGCCCCTGACTTAGGGGAATCACCCCTCCACTTT	.	TRBJ1-6	TRBV6-5	.
CASSSSGVQYNEQFF	TGTGCCAGCAGCTCTTCGGGGGTCCAATACAATGAGCAGTTCTTC	.	TRBJ2-1	TRBV7-9	.
CASSQPGGTEAFF	TGTGCCAGCAGCCAGCCAGGGGGAACTGAAGCTTTCTTT	TRBD1	TRBJ1-1	TRBV7-9	.
CASSLAWWTESNYGYTF	TGTGCCAGCAGCTTGGCCTGGTGGACAGAGTCTAACTATGGCTACACCTTC	.	TRBJ1-2	TRBV5-8	.
CASSQEVSRGGEQFF	TGTGCCAGCAGCCAAGAAGTGTCCAGGGGCGGTGAGCAGTTCTTC	.	TRBJ2-1	TRBV3-1/TRBV3-2	few
CASSLAGQGGNQPQHF	TGTGCCAGCAGCTTGGCCGGGCAGGGGGGCAATCAGCCCCAGCATTTT	TRBD1	TRBJ1-5	TRBV5-4	.
CASSPIFDTFIQETQYF	TGTGCCAGCAGCCCCATTTTTGACACGTTTATCCAAGAGACCCAGTACTTC	.	TRBJ2-5	TRBV7-8	.
CASRQGANYGYTF	TGTGCCAGTCGACAGGGGGCTAACTATGGCTACACCTTC	TRBD1	TRBJ1-2	TRBV19	.
CASSLPFTVNQPQHF	TGTGCCAGCAGTTTACCTTTTACGGTGAATCAGCCCCAGCATTTT	.	TRBJ1-5	TRBV28	.
CASSPLRDSNYGYTF	TGTGCCAGCTCACCGTTACGGGACAGCAACTATGGCTACACCTTC	TRBD1	TRBJ1-2	TRBV18	.
CSVAGLMNTEAFF	TGCAGCGTAGCCGGACTGATGAACACTGAAGCTTTCTTT	.	TRBJ1-1	TRBV29-1	.
CASSWGPSSYEQYF	TGTGCCAGTAGTTGGGGCCCGAGCTCCTACGAGCAGTACTTC	.	TRBJ2-7	TRBV19	.
CASSQADSEIEAFF	TGCGCCAGCAGCCAAGCGGACAGCGAAATTGAAGCTTTCTTT	.	TRBJ1-1	TRBV4-1	.
CASSQDHRTGKNIQYF	TGCGCCAGCAGCCAAGACCACCGGACAGGGAAAAACATTCAGTACTTC	TRBD1	TRBJ2-4	TRBV4-1	.
CASSLFNHGTALWKAQHF	TGTGCCAGCAGCTTATTCAACCACGGGACAGCCCTTTGGAAGGCCCAGCATTTT	TRBD1	TRBJ1-5	TRBV28	.
CASRPSRGEEKLFF	TGTGCCAGCAGACCGTCTCGGGGAGAGGAAAAACTGTTTTTT	.	TRBJ1-4	TRBV6-5	.
CASSSGRHYGYTF	TGTGCCAGCAGCAGCGGTCGCCACTATGGCTACACCTTC	.	TRBJ1-2	TRBV14	.
CASSLKGVRYNEQFF	TGTGCCAGCAGCTTGAAGGGGGTACGCTACAATGAGCAGTTCTTC	.	TRBJ2-1	TRBV7-6	once
CASSRERGQFF	TGTGCCAGCAGTCGGGAAAGAGGGCAGTTCTTC	.	TRBJ2-1	TRBV6-6	.
CASSQVKGAGELFF	TGTGCCAGCAGCCAAGTAAAGGGGGCCGGGGAGCTGTTTTTT	.	TRBJ2-2	TRBV4-2	few
CASSYSPRGSDSPLHF	TGTGCCAGCAGTTACTCTCCCAGGGGTAGCGATTCACCCCTCCACTTT	.	TRBJ1-6	TRBV6-5	.
CASSPGTGGIYEQYF	TGTGCCAGCAGCCCCGGGACAGGGGGCATCTACGAGCAGTACTTC	TRBD1	TRBJ2-7	TRBV9	.
CASSLRDRASGYTF	TGTGCCAGCAGCCTCCGGGACAGGGCCTCTGGCTACACCTTC	TRBD1	TRBJ1-2	TRBV27	.
CAWSVGTGGLEQYF	TGTGCCTGGAGTGTAGGGACAGGGGGGCTCGAGCAGTACTTC	TRBD1	TRBJ2-7	TRBV30	once
CASRGVGPPYNEQFF	TGTGCCAGCAGGGGAGTCGGCCCCCCATACAATGAGCAGTTCTTC	.	TRBJ2-1	TRBV6-5	.
CASSLLGGNTEAFF	TGCGCCAGCAGCTTGCTCGGGGGGAACACTGAAGCTTTCTTT	.	TRBJ1-1	TRBV5-1	many
CASSNNRDYGYTF	TGTGCCAGCAGCAACAACAGGGACTATGGCTACACCTTC	.	TRBJ1-2	TRBV21-1	once
CASSRSGALVEKLFF	TGTGCCAGCAGTAGATCAGGGGCCCTGGTTGAAAAACTGTTTTTT	.	TRBJ1-4	TRBV5-5	.
CAWSQGNSNQPQHF	TGTGCCTGGAGTCAGGGAAATAGCAATCAGCCCCAGCATTTT	.	TRBJ1-5	TRBV30	.
CASSPRVGMNTEAFF	TGCGCCAGCAGCCCACGGGTAGGCATGAACACTGAAGCTTTCTTT	.	TRBJ1-1	TRBV5-1	.
CASSVVGGGSSEQYF	TGTGCCAGCAGCGTAGTTGGCGGGGGGTCTTCCGAGCAGTACTTC	TRBD2	TRBJ2-7	TRBV9	.
CSVLGQGHEQYF	TGCAGCGTTTTGGGACAGGGCCACGAGCAGTACTTC	TRBD1	TRBJ2-7	TRBV29-1	.
CASRRGTNEKLFF	TGTGCCAGCAGACGGGGGACTAATGAAAAACTGTTTTTT	.	TRBJ1-4	TRBV7-3	.
CASSHRGNYGYTF	TGCGCCAGCAGCCACCGCGGCAACTATGGCTACACCTTC	.	TRBJ1-2	TRBV4-1	.
CAWGTGTERSPLHF	TGTGCCTGGGGTACCGGGACAGAGCGTTCACCCCTCCACTTT	TRBD1	TRBJ1-6	TRBV30	.
CASRSGDRGSGGHQPQHF	TGTGCCAGCAGGTCCGGGGACAGGGGTTCGGGGGGTCATCAGCCCCAGCATTTT	TRBD1	TRBJ1-5	TRBV28	.
CSVATGGNYGYTF	TGCAGCGTTGCGACAGGGGGGAACTATGGCTACACCTTC	TRBD1	TRBJ1-2	TRBV29-1	once
CASSDFNGRVINEQFF	TGTGCCAGCAGTGACTTTAACGGCAGGGTGATTAATGAGCAGTTCTTC	.	TRBJ2-1	TRBV2	.
CASSLGLSEQYF	TGTGCCAGCAGCTTAGGACTAAGCGAGCAGTACTTC	.	TRBJ2-7	TRBV7-8	.
CAWSVIFDFGQGARGRPGPGYTF	TGTGCCTGGAGTGTTATTTTCGATTTTGGTCAGGGGGCAAGAGGGCGACCTGGGCCTGGCTACACCTTC	TRBD1	TRBJ1-2	TRBV30	.